This passage covers 25 T cell receptor beta chains from one sample sequenced in a study of T cells in Graves' hyperthyroidism and ophthalmopathy. Amplified regions were TCR beta CDR3 sequences from RNA transcripts. Carried out on the TCR CDR3, a first-round RT-PCR used the HTBI primer set. TCRdb reprocessed the multiplex PCR reads with MiXCR, giving one entry per CDR3 protein. The data contain about 420,000 distinct CDR3 sequences, more than 15% of them seen just once; the ten biggest clones take up almost 8%. Material for sequencing was blood. Receptor source: a woman between 18 and 29 years old with Graves' hyperthyroidism.

This clonotype was found many times. The chain couples TRBV6-5 to TRBJ1-6; the match to TRBD1 covers 7 bases. With V trimmed by 0 bases and J by 7 bases, 9 bases remained unmatched. CDR3 length: 17 amino acids. Germline CDR1 and CDR2: MNHEY and SVGAGI. The CDR3 loop is CASSYSTARGSNSPLHF. The DNA for the CDR3 is TGTGCCAGCAGTTACTCGACGGCCAGGGGGTCGAATTCACCCCTCCACTTT.

In this sample, this clonotype turned up many times. The chain combines TRBV20-1 with TRBJ2-7; D is uncertain. Deletions cut 2 bases from V and 0 bases from J, with 14 bases between. Germline CDR1 reads DFQATT; CDR2 reads SNEGSKA (reference sequence). CDR3 length: 15 residues. CDR3 bases: TGCAGTGCTAGACCCGAGGCAGCGCCCTCCTACGAGCAGTACTTC. Its translation: CSARPEAAPSYEQYF.

This clonotype occurred a few times. The chain recombines TRBV29-1 with TRBJ1-2; D call uncertain. The CDR3 is 12 amino acids. Germline lookup yields CDR1 SQVTM and CDR2 ANQGSEA. Trimming removed 3 bases at V and 7 bases at J, with 12 bases between. The CDR3 sequence is CSVDRVPGGYTF. CDR3 bases: TGCAGCGTTGACCGAGTTCCAGGTGGCTACACCTTC.

This clonotype came up many times. As DNA, the CDR3 is TGTGCCAGCAGCGGACTAGCGGGCCTGGAGTACTTC. This translates into CASSGLAGLEYF. The chain combines TRBV11-2 with TRBJ2-5, with 11 bases identical to TRBD2. The CDR3 runs to 12 residues. V was pared by 5 bases and J by 12 bases, with 5 bases of the junction left unmatched. Per germline, CDR1 SGHAT and CDR2 FQNNGV. Looking up the rest from reference TRBV11-2 and TRBJ2-5 gives the full variable domain: EAGVAQSPRYKIIEKRQSVAFWCNPISGHATLYWYQQILGQGPKLLIQFQNNGVVDDSQLPKDRFSAERLKGVDSTLKIQPAKLEDSAVYLCASSGLAGLEYFGPGTRLLVL.

This clonotype was detected a few times. This sequence joins TRBV6-1 and TRBJ1-6; the D gene is possibly TRBD1 (6 bases). CDR1 is MNHNS and CDR2 is SASEGT in the germline V gene. CDR3 length: 12 amino acids. V dropped 6 bases and J dropped 13 bases, with 13 bases sitting between them. The CDR3 nucleotides read TGTGCCAGCAGGGAGAACAGGGTCCCCCTCCACTTT. This codes for CASRENRVPLHF.

This clonotype was observed a handful of times. J is TRBJ2-2 and V is TRBV4-1; 12 nucleotides line up with TRBD2. J gave up 0 bases and V 3 bases, and 11 bases lay outside the gene matches. There are 20 residues in the CDR3. Looked up from germline, CDR1 is MGHRA and CDR2 is YSYEKL. In DNA form, the CDR3 reads TGCGCCAGCAGCCAGAGCCTACTAGCGGGAGGCTACACGAACACCGGGGAGCTGTTTTTT. It yields the protein CASSQSLLAGGYTNTGELFF.

This clonotype was counted ten times or more. V usage is TRBV30 and J usage is TRBJ1-3; D gene uncertain. The germline V and J ends were trimmed by 3 bases and 4 bases, with 10 bases remaining between them. This CDR3 is built from 13 residues. Per the germline V gene, CDR1 is GTSNPN and CDR2 is SVGIG (reference sequence). The DNA for the CDR3 is TGTGCCTGGAGGCTCTCAGCCGGAAACACCATATATTTT. This sequence encodes CAWRLSAGNTIYF.

The J gene is TRBJ1-2, the V gene TRBV18; D ambiguous. Trimming shortened V by 0 bases and J by 0 bases, and 8 bases separated the two germline ends. CDR1 and CDR2 from the germline V gene are KGHSH and LQKENI. This CDR3 contains 15 residues. The CDR3 DNA reads TGTGCCAGCTCACCACCCGGTCCCTCTAACTATGGCTACACCTTC. The encoded protein is CASSPPGPSNYGYTF.

V usage is TRBV5-1 and J usage is TRBJ2-7; tentatively, D is TRBD1 (5 bases). The CDR3 spans 13 residues. The ends were cut back, 0 bases at V and 4 bases at J, with 8 bases in the middle. Per germline, CDR1 SGHRS and CDR2 YFSETQ. CDR3 nucleotides: TGCGCCAGCAGCTTGGCCGCAGGGTACGAGCAGTACTTC. It yields the protein CASSLAAGYEQYF.

In its sample, this clonotype was seen many times. J is TRBJ2-7 and V is TRBV6-1, with 7 bases identical to TRBD1. V shed 8 bases, J shed 2 bases, and the junction held 6 bases outside the gene matches. Germline CDR1 is MNHNS and CDR2 is SASEGT. This CDR3 has 13 residues. The CDR3 loop is CASDPGQTYEQYF. The CDR3 DNA follows: TGTGCCAGCGATCCGGGACAGACCTACGAGCAGTACTTC.

This clonotype was picked up many times. The genes are TRBV4-1 and TRBJ1-4; D is unclear. Germline V gene sequence: CDR1 MGHRA, CDR2 YSYEKL. Trimming took off 4 bases at V and 8 bases at J, with 14 bases between the two ends. This CDR3 has 14 amino acids. CDR3 residues: CASSRDLDGEKLFF. The CDR3 region has the DNA TGCGCCAGCAGCCGGGATCTTGACGGAGAAAAACTGTTTTTT.

The chain couples TRBV7-9 to TRBJ2-1, with 7 bases fitting TRBD1. The CDR3 consists of 14 residues. CDR1 SEHNR and CDR2 FQNEAQ come from the germline V gene (reference sequence). Germline trimming cut 5 bases from V and 10 bases from J; bases unmatched to any gene: 11. The CDR3 DNA sequence: TGTGCCAGCAGCAGGGGGCGGACCTCGGGGGAGCAGTTCTTC. It encodes CASSRGRTSGEQFF.

There are many counts of this clonotype. This sequence joins TRBV20-1 and TRBJ2-3, with 8 bases matching TRBD2. The CDR3 is made up of 18 amino acids. Germline V lookup: CDR1 DFQATT, CDR2 SNEGSKA (reference sequence). The V segment lost 0 bases and the J segment 3 bases; nucleotides outside the gene matches: 14. The CDR3 coding sequence is TGCAGTGCTAGAGACGTCATCTTTTCCGGGGGGGAGACAGATACGCAGTATTTT. Protein sequence: CSARDVIFSGGETDTQYF.

This clonotype was seen repeatedly, ten times or more. The V gene is TRBV5-1, the J gene TRBJ2-2; no reliable D call. CDR3 length: 15 amino acids. V dropped 0 bases and J dropped 3 bases, with 9 bases sitting between them. Germline lookup yields CDR1 SGHRS and CDR2 YFSETQ. The CDR3 loop is CASSLGIPDTGELFF. DNA for the CDR3: TGCGCCAGCAGCTTGGGTATTCCAGACACCGGGGAGCTGTTTTTT.

At least ten counts were recorded for this clonotype. The chain uses TRBV20-1 and TRBJ1-6; D uncertain. Per the germline V gene, CDR1 is DFQATT and CDR2 is SNEGSKA (reference sequence). V gave up 3 bases and J gave up 10 bases, with 13 bases separating them. The CDR3 spans 13 residues. DNA for the CDR3: TGCAGTGCTAGGGAACAACTCTCATCACCCCTCCACTTT. Protein: CSAREQLSSPLHF.

This clonotype appeared a few times. J is TRBJ1-2 and V is TRBV5-6, with 12 bases identical to TRBD1. Germline loops: CDR1 SGHDT, CDR2 YYEEEE. The V segment lost 4 bases and the J segment 0 bases; nucleotides outside the gene matches: 10. The CDR3 runs 18 residues. This CDR3 is CASSLRDRGHMTNYGYTF. The CDR3 nucleotides read TGTGCCAGCAGCCTCCGGGACAGGGGGCACATGACTAACTATGGCTACACCTTC.

This clonotype occurred a few times. The V and J genes are TRBV6-1 and TRBJ1-2; D is possibly TRBD1 (5 bases). Germline loops: CDR1 MNHNS, CDR2 SASEGT. The V and J ends lost 5 bases and 7 bases respectively, with 11 bases between them. CDR3 length: 12 amino acids. CDR3 sequence (DNA): TGTGCCAGCAGTCCAGGGATTCTTGGCTACACCTTC. It yields the protein CASSPGILGYTF.

Turning to this clonotype: At one end, the junction sequence differs from germline, possibly due to a read error. This rearrangement joins TRBV5-5 to TRBJ2-1, with D possibly TRBD1 on 5 matching bases. Germline values: CDR1 SGHKS, CDR2 YYEKEE (reference sequence). This CDR3 has 15 amino acids. The CDR3, as DNA: TGTGCCAGCAGCTTGGGTCAGGGCTCCTTCAATGAGCAGTTCTTC. Translating gives CASSLGQGSFNEQFF.

V gene TRBV10-3 combines with J gene TRBJ2-5; TRBD2 aligns across 7 bases. The germline V gene has CDR1 ENHRY and CDR2 SYGVKD. The CDR3 runs to 14 residues. With 3 bases clipped from V and 3 bases from J, the junction kept 4 bases outside the gene matches. The CDR3 sequence: CAISDRGGEETQYF. The CDR3 nucleotides are TGTGCCATCAGTGATAGGGGAGGGGAAGAGACCCAGTACTTC.

The chain couples TRBV20-1 to TRBJ1-2, with 7 bases lining up with TRBD1. The CDR3 has 13 amino acids. CDR1 is DFQATT, CDR2 SNEGSKA, per germline (reference sequence). The V and J ends lost 5 bases and 8 bases, in that order; junction bases with no gene match: 11. The CDR3 is CSASQQGLVGYTF. As DNA, the CDR3 is TGCAGTGCTTCCCAACAGGGGCTGGTCGGCTACACCTTC.

The chain uses TRBV15 and TRBJ2-5; a possible D gene is TRBD2 (7 bases). Germline V gene sequence: CDR1 LNHNV, CDR2 YYDKDF (reference sequence). V was clipped by 1 base and J by 4 bases, with 16 bases between them. This CDR3 is 16 amino acids long. Here the CDR3 reads CATSRGGGGRGETQYF. For the CDR3, the DNA is TGTGCCACCAGCAGAGGTGGCGGGGGCCGGGGAGAGACCCAGTACTTC.

This clonotype has only a few counts. A read error may explain this, as a much larger clone is one base away. The rearrangement uses TRBV30 and TRBJ2-6, with D perhaps assigned TRBD1 or TRBD2 (6 bases each). The germline CDR1 and CDR2 sequences are GTSNPN and SVGIG (reference sequence). The CDR3 runs to 16 residues. CDR3 amino acids: CAWSVLALTGANVLAF. The DNA for the CDR3 is TGTGCCTGGAGTGTACTGGCACTCACGGGGGCCAACGTCCTGGCTTTC.

This clonotype appeared a single time. The chain is built from TRBV3-1 and TRBJ1-4; D call uncertain. Trimming cost V 6 bases and J 4 bases, with 15 bases left between them. The germline gives CDR1 LGHDT, CDR2 YNNKEL (reference sequence). The length of the CDR3 is 15 residues. The CDR3 here is CASSPYPSGNEKLFF. As DNA, the CDR3 is TGTGCCAGCAGTCCTTATCCGAGTGGTAATGAAAAACTGTTTTTT.

This clonotype has at least ten counts. The gene calls are TRBV18 and TRBJ1-1, with D hard to call. Germline values: CDR1 KGHSH, CDR2 LQKENI. The CDR3 runs 14 residues. The ends were cut back, 2 bases at V and 0 bases at J, with 7 bases in the middle. The CDR3 sequence is CASSPSGLNTEAFF. As DNA, the CDR3 is TGTGCCAGCTCACCATCGGGCCTGAACACTGAAGCTTTCTTT.

This clonotype was counted many times. The chain combines TRBV3-1 with TRBJ1-3, with D perhaps TRBD1 (6 bases). Trimming removed 3 bases at V and 7 bases at J, with 16 bases between. In germline, CDR1 is LGHDT, CDR2 YNNKEL (reference sequence). The CDR3 has 15 residues. DNA for the CDR3: TGTGCCAGCAGCCATCAGGGGCCTGTGATGAACACCATATATTTT. This sequence encodes CASSHQGPVMNTIYF.